This T cell receptor (beta chain) originates from a study of blood T cell repertoires in COVID-19. Study information: From the United States, Italy and Spain came samples of acute and convalescent COVID-19. The analysed material was cDNA or gDNA that came from T cells, B-cell-depleted T cells, or PBMCs.

Trimming took 3 bases from V and 1 from J, leaving 6 bases between them. The germline gives CDR1 KGHSH, CDR2 LQKENI. CDR3 length equals 13 residues. Original handling: Reference gene primer amplification in the assay estimated nucleated cell counts. Data came from immunoSEQ multiplex PCR; TCRdb stores just in-frame clones and leaves some out. The D gene and trimming were derived from the DNA, and the V and J assignments and clone size from that table. This table has around 150,000 clones, more than 70% appearing once. Sequencing was done on a sample of peripheral blood. The clonotype was recovered from a man aged 45-60 years with active or convalescent COVID-19. The gene calls are TRBV18 and TRBJ1-1, with unresolved D. DNA for the CDR3: TGTGCCAGCTCACCGCAGAAGAACACTGAAGCTTTCTTT. This encodes CASSPQKNTEAFF.